Presented here are 28 T cell receptor beta chains from one specimen sequenced in a study of blood T cell repertoires in COVID-19. Clones were read by immunoSEQ multiplex PCR, and TCRdb kept only the in-frame ones, dropping some. The sample carries roughly 250,000 clones, 80% to 90% recorded once. Sequenced input: PBMCs or T cells enriched from blood (not recorded which). The receptor set was obtained from a woman in her 50s who had recovered from COVID-19.

J is TRBJ2-7 and V is TRBV19; D is possibly TRBD2 (5 bases). Germline CDR1 reads LNHDA; CDR2 reads SQIVND (reference sequence). Trimming cost V 1 base and J 2 bases, with 15 bases left between them. The CDR3 contains 16 residues. CDR3 protein: CASSIAPASLPYEQYF. In DNA form, the CDR3 reads TGTGCCAGTAGTATAGCCCCGGCTAGCCTCCCCTACGAGCAGTACTTC.

The J gene is TRBJ1-1, the V gene TRBV18; D is unclear. Germline CDR1 reads KGHSH; CDR2 reads LQKENI. The CDR3 is 14 residues long. V dropped 3 bases and J dropped 3 bases, with 11 bases sitting between them. CDR3 nucleotides: TGTGCCAGCTCACCTACATACGGGGACACTGAAGCTTTCTTT. Protein sequence: CASSPTYGDTEAFF.

This clone was found a few times. This rearrangement joins TRBV27 to TRBJ1-6; 9 nucleotides agree with TRBD1. V was pared by 4 bases and J by 8 bases, with 6 bases of the junction left unmatched. The CDR3 runs 15 residues. CDR1 is MNHEY, CDR2 SMNVEV, per germline (reference sequence). The CDR3 sequence is CASSSGTGLDSPLHF. The CDR3 DNA is TGTGCCAGCAGTTCCGGGACAGGGCTAGATTCACCCCTCCACTTT.

This chain connects TRBV9 to TRBJ2-7, with 9 bases aligning to TRBD1. Germline lookup yields CDR1 SGDLS and CDR2 YYNGEE. J lost 7 bases, V lost 3 bases, and 2 bases had no gene match. This CDR3 has 12 amino acids. In nucleotides, the CDR3 is TGTGCCAGCAGCGGACAGGGGGAAGAGCAGTACTTC. Its translation: CASSGQGEEQYF.

CDR3 in DNA: TGTGCCAGCAGCCAGCTAGCGGGAGGGTCCAATGAGCAGTTCTTC. It codes for CASSQLAGGSNEQFF. J is TRBJ2-1 and V is TRBV3-1 (or the pseudogene TRBV3-2); 12 bases match TRBD2. The CDR3 covers 15 residues. J gave up 6 bases and V 3 bases, and 3 bases lay outside the gene matches. Per germline, CDR1 LGHDT and CDR2 YNNKEL (reference sequence).

This clone was picked up a small number of times. The chain recombines TRBV5-4 with TRBJ1-3; D ambiguous. The CDR3 totals 16 residues. Trimming took off 0 bases at V and 0 bases at J, with 10 bases between the two ends. Germline V gene lookup returns CDR1 SGHNT and CDR2 YYREEE (reference sequence). DNA for the CDR3: TGTGCCAGCAGCTTGGACTCCTCCACCTCTGGAAACACCATATATTTT. Encoded protein: CASSLDSSTSGNTIYF.

The V and J genes are TRBV6-5 and TRBJ1-5; 7 positions match TRBD1. This CDR3 contains 14 residues. Germline V CDR1 and CDR2: MNHEY, SVGAGI. The J segment lost 2 bases and the V segment lost 5 bases, leaving 3 bases of the junction unmatched. The DNA of the CDR3 is TGTGCCAGCAGTCCCGACAGGGGCAATCAGCCCCAGCATTTT. It codes for CASSPDRGNQPQHF.

This clone was counted between two and nine times. The chain combines TRBV13 with TRBJ2-1; TRBD2 might be the D (6 bases). This CDR3 region has 16 residues. Per germline, CDR1 PRHDT and CDR2 FYEKMQ (reference sequence). V was clipped by 6 bases and J by 2 bases, with 17 bases between them. The CDR3 bases are TGTGCCAGCAGAAACTCCGAGTTAGCGGCCTACAATGAGCAGTTCTTC. Translation gives CASRNSELAAYNEQFF.

The chain is built from TRBV21-1 and TRBJ1-5. TRBV21-1 constitutes a pseudogene. CDR3 length equals 14 residues. The CDR3 nucleotides read TGTGCCAGCAGCAAAGGAGGCACCCCGGGGCCCCAGCATTTT. It specifies CASSKGGTPGPQHF.

In its sample, this clone was seen a few times. This rearrangement joins TRBV5-1 to TRBJ1-1; possible D gene TRBD1, 5 bases. There are 15 residues in the CDR3. The V gene's germline CDR1 is SGHRS and CDR2 YFSETQ. Trimming removed 0 bases from V and 3 bases from J, with 12 bases in between. The CDR3 loop is CASSLESGPYTEAFF. CDR3 coding DNA: TGCGCCAGCAGCTTGGAGTCAGGGCCCTACACTGAAGCTTTCTTT.

This chain links TRBV28 with TRBJ1-6; D unresolved. The CDR3 length is 15 residues. The V gene lost 2 bases and the J gene lost 3 bases, with 8 bases spanning the gap. Germline-derived CDR1 and CDR2 are MDHEN and SYDVKM. CDR3 coding DNA: TGTGCCAGCAGTTTAGTACACCTCTATAATTCACCCCTCCACTTT. Residues: CASSLVHLYNSPLHF.

V is TRBV5-4 and J is TRBJ1-1; D gene unclear. The CDR3 contains 13 residues. V lost 2 bases to trimming and J lost 3 bases, with 8 bases between them. The germline gives CDR1 SGHNT, CDR2 YYREEE (reference sequence). The DNA of the CDR3 is TGTGCCAGCAGCTTCTTTACGGACACTGAAGCTTTCTTT. The encoded protein is CASSFFTDTEAFF.

This chain joins TRBV27 and TRBJ1-1; 9 bases are shared with TRBD1. The CDR3 runs to 15 residues. Unmatched junction bases numbered 13, after V lost 10 bases and J lost 4 bases. Germline loops: CDR1 MNHEY, CDR2 SMNVEV (reference sequence). The CDR3: CATKIGTGSFTEAFF. In DNA form, the CDR3 reads TGTGCCACCAAAATCGGGACAGGGTCGTTCACTGAAGCTTTCTTT.

This clone was observed once. The chain joins TRBV18 to TRBJ1-5, with D maybe TRBD1 (5 bases). The V gene lost 6 bases and the J gene lost 6 bases, with 9 bases spanning the gap. The CDR3 sequence is 12 residues long. Per the germline V gene, CDR1 is KGHSH and CDR2 is LQKENI. The CDR3 nucleotides are TGTGCCAGCTCTACTCAGGGTCAGCCCCAGCATTTT. Its translation is CASSTQGQPQHF.

This rearrangement joins TRBV19 to TRBJ2-5; 12 bases map to TRBD2. V dropped 1 base and J dropped 5; count of bases not matched to a gene: 8. The CDR3 has 17 residues. The germline V gene encodes CDR1 LNHDA and CDR2 SQIVND (reference sequence). The CDR3: CASSIGNRLAGDETQYF. For the CDR3, the DNA is TGTGCCAGTAGTATAGGCAACCGACTAGCGGGAGATGAGACCCAGTACTTC.

The chain has TRBV7-9 and TRBJ2-1, with D possibly being TRBD1 (5 bases). From germline, CDR1 is SEHNR and CDR2 FQNEAQ (reference sequence). Between the trimmed V and J ends, which lost 7 bases and 0 bases, there was a span of 16 bases. This CDR3 contains 16 residues. The CDR3 DNA reads TGTGCCAGCACCTTCGGACAAACGAGCTCCTACAATGAGCAGTTCTTC. Translating gives CASTFGQTSSYNEQFF.

The chain has TRBV5-4 and TRBJ1-6; no clear D. Trimming stripped 0 bases from V and 4 bases from J, with 8 bases between. This CDR3 has 15 amino acids. Per germline, CDR1 SGHNT and CDR2 YYREEE (reference sequence). CDR3 residues: CASSLDSLYNSPLHF. Here the CDR3 DNA reads TGTGCCAGCAGCTTGGACAGCTTATATAATTCACCCCTCCACTTT.

V usage is TRBV15 and J usage is TRBJ1-5; 8 bases map to TRBD1. V was pared by 5 bases and J by 4 bases, with 13 bases of the junction left unmatched. Germline V gene lookup returns CDR1 LNHNV and CDR2 YYDKDF (reference sequence). The CDR3 contains 17 residues. In DNA, the CDR3 is TGTGCCACCAGCCCCGACAGGGGATTGGGGAGAAATCAGCCCCAGCATTTT. Translation: CATSPDRGLGRNQPQHF.

This chain connects TRBV29-1 to TRBJ1-1, with D perhaps matching TRBD1 (5 bases). Trimming shortened V by 5 bases and J by 2 bases, and 15 bases separated the two germline ends. Germline CDR1 is SQVTM and CDR2 is ANQGSEA. This CDR3 region has 14 residues. Written as DNA, the CDR3 is TGCAGCGTTATCGGGCAGGGCGGCAACACTGAAGCTTTCTTT. Translation gives CSVIGQGGNTEAFF.

V is TRBV28 and J is TRBJ1-3, with 8 nucleotides matching TRBD1. V gave up 2 bases and J gave up 4 bases; unmatched junction bases: 7. The CDR3 is 16 amino acids. Germline-derived CDR1 and CDR2 are MDHEN and SYDVKM. The chain's CDR3 is CASSLRTGFSGNTIYF. The CDR3, as DNA: TGTGCCAGCAGTTTAAGGACAGGGTTCTCCGGAAACACCATATATTTT.

The chain joins TRBV21-1 to TRBJ2-2; the D segment call TRBD1 is taken from the table without a DNA check. TRBV21-1 has pseudogene status. The CDR3 is 17 amino acids. The DNA of the CDR3 is TGTGCCAGCAACAACCGGACAGCTCTACCGACCACCGGGGAGCTGTTTTTT. Translation: CASNNRTALPTTGELFF.

The rearrangement links TRBV18 to TRBJ1-5, with 7 bases matching TRBD1. Germline V gene sequence: CDR1 KGHSH, CDR2 LQKENI. This CDR3 is 15 amino acids long. The V segment lost 6 bases and the J segment 9 bases; nucleotides outside the gene matches: 14. The CDR3 loop reads CASSLQGPPGPPQHF. Written as DNA, the CDR3 is TGTGCCAGCTCTCTACAGGGGCCCCCCGGACCGCCCCAGCATTTT.

The chain combines TRBV19 with TRBJ2-7; D is ambiguous. V was pared by 5 bases and J by 4 bases, with 9 bases between. The germline CDR1 and CDR2 sequences are LNHDA and SQIVND (reference sequence). This CDR3 spans 12 amino acids. The CDR3 bases are TGTGCCAGTAGTCTCACGGAGTACGAGCAGTACTTC. It encodes CASSLTEYEQYF.

This clone showed up just once. V usage is TRBV28 and J usage is TRBJ2-1, with TRBD2 matching over 9 bases. With V trimmed by 4 bases and J by 9 bases, 7 bases remained unmatched. The CDR3 length is 14 residues. Germline CDR1 is MDHEN and CDR2 is SYDVKM. This CDR3 reads CASSSPSGILEQFF. The CDR3 DNA is TGTGCCAGCAGTTCTCCTAGCGGGATACTTGAGCAGTTCTTC.

The chain uses TRBV6-5 and TRBJ2-1; weak D call: TRBD2 (5 bases). Looked up from germline, CDR1 is MNHEY and CDR2 is SVGAGI. V dropped 0 bases and J dropped 3 bases, with 12 bases sitting between them. The CDR3 consists of 16 residues. In nucleotides, the CDR3 is TGTGCCAGCAGTTACTCTCCGGAGGCCTTCTACAATGAGCAGTTCTTC. It codes for CASSYSPEAFYNEQFF.

The chain couples TRBV3-1 (or the pseudogene TRBV3-2) to TRBJ2-1; 9 positions agree with TRBD2. V was pared by 2 bases and J by 4 bases, with 3 bases of the junction left unmatched. The CDR3 spans 15 residues. Germline CDR1 LGHDT, CDR2 YNNKEL (reference sequence). The CDR3 nucleotides read TGTGCCAGCAGCCAATCAACTAGCGGGTACAATGAGCAGTTCTTC. As protein: CASSQSTSGYNEQFF.

The chain joins TRBV5-1 to TRBJ2-1; the match to TRBD2 covers 11 bases. This CDR3 region has 18 residues. V was clipped by 4 bases and J by 2 bases; unmatched bases: 11. Germline V gene sequence: CDR1 SGHRS, CDR2 YFSETQ. The CDR3 DNA sequence: TGCGCCAGCAGCCTCCCGGGACTAGCGGTTCGACCCTACAATGAGCAGTTCTTC. It encodes CASSLPGLAVRPYNEQFF.

This clone was counted between two and nine times. The rearrangement links TRBV12-3 or TRBV12-4 to TRBJ1-1; D gene unclear. CDR3 length equals 11 residues. V was pared by 2 bases and J by 5 bases, with 3 bases between. Here the CDR3 reads CASSLRTEAFF. The CDR3 coding sequence is TGTGCCAGCAGTTTACGGACTGAAGCTTTCTTT.